This T cell receptor beta chain was identified in a study of T cells in Graves' hyperthyroidism and ophthalmopathy (dated by TCRdb to the late 2010s). Some background on the complete study: Peripheral blood was sampled at the time of initial diagnosis, prior to any treatment. The 100 or so discovery patients were randomly divided into training and test sets at a 7:3 ratio. Prospective prediction of ophthalmopathy was tested in an independent validation cohort of under 20 hyperthyroidism patients and around 16 patients who later progressed to ophthalmopathy. To identify distinguishing TCR V-J signatures, a discovery cohort of 100 patients was used, comprising 43 with Graves' ophthalmopathy and some 60 with stable Graves' hyperthyroidism. The paper describes TCR Vbeta CDR3 sequencing of more than 120 peripheral blood samples, made up of fewer than 50 ophthalmopathy patients, 70 to 75 hyperthyroidism patients and some 17 progressor patients. In addition, the study compared T-cell repertoires in thyroid tissue and in blood from several Graves' hyperthyroidism patients. Following sampling, methimazole starting at 30 mg daily was given to hyperthyroidism patients, and high-dose intravenous methylprednisolone was given to ophthalmopathy patients. Paper-wide results and their limitations: Most expanded thyroid clonotypes (frequency above 0.001) were also detected in blood, suggesting blood repertoires may reflect thyroid immune responses. In validation, the model predicted progression to ophthalmopathy with 55% to 71% sensitivity and over 72% specificity, a median of about 6 months before onset. No statistical method was used to fix the sample size in advance, and group allocation was not hidden from the investigators. Ophthalmopathy was separated from stable hyperthyroidism by a 13 V-J signature model, with approximately 86% sensitivity and about 84% specificity obtained in cross-validation and 80%/75% obtained in testing.

In the ophthalmopathy patients, disease was moderately to severely active, with a Clinical Activity Score of 3 or more, a NOSPECS grade of 4 or more, and a duration of less than 3 months. Exclusion was applied to patients with uncontrolled infections, other autoimmune diseases, pregnancy or lactation. Diagnoses relied on clinical symptoms, serum thyroxine and TRAb, thyroid ultrasound and orbital computed tomography. PBMCs were isolated from approximately 10 ml of fresh peripheral blood by Ficoll-Paque density gradient centrifugation. Total RNA was extracted with Trizol reagent, and quality was checked on an Agilent 2100 Bioanalyzer. The CDR3 covers 14 residues, taking in both the cysteine and the phenylalanine. Only CDR3 DNA is held: 42 bases, read in frame from base 1. CDR1 MDHEN and CDR2 SYDVKM were looked up in the germline V gene. Trimming takes 6 bases from V and 0 bases from J, and the germline ends sit 9 bases apart.

The TCR beta CDR3 regions were amplified from RNA transcripts. The first round of RT-PCR for the TCR CDR3 was performed with the HTBI primer set and the Qiagen OneStep RT-PCR kit. Libraries were constructed in a second round of multiplex PCR, after which size selection and purification were performed. Sequencing of the libraries was done on an Illumina HiSeq2000 using paired-end 100 bp reads. The published analysis was carried out like this. SOAPnuke was used to process the raw data, with reads discarded if the reads contained adapters or uncalled bases, had a mean Phred below 15, or lacked an exact constant-primer or identifier match. COPE v1.2.5 was used to merge the high-quality paired reads, and each unique nucleotide sequence was defined as a clonotype. MiTCR v1.1 was used to align the clonotypes against IMGT TRBV, TRBD and TRBJ reference segments. Analysis was restricted to V-J combinations with a frequency above 0.0001, which covered about 99% of repertoires. The TCS score was defined as the ratio of F50 (clonal expansion) to E x V (chaos), calculated using BLOSUM62-based TCRdist between CDR3 peptides within each V-J. Welch's t-statistics and random forest reduced several hundred V-J features to 13, which were used in a naive Bayes classifier (R e1071). TCRdb cleaned the public reads at Q25 with fastp, built clones with MiXCR and kept in-frame beta chains. Records with the same CDR3 protein are collapsed into one entry carrying the most frequent genes and DNA. For this entry, the V and J calls and clone size follow TCRdb and not the study's own pipeline. Present in this sample are roughly 350,000 distinct CDR3 sequences, around 15% of which were seen just once. The ten top clones hold approximately 35% of the sample.

This clonotype has ten or more counts. Its antigen is unknown. No clone much larger than this one lies a single base away; base qualities are absent. Sequenced sample: blood. The chain was built from TRBV28 and TRBJ1-3; TRBD1 is a possible D gene, resting on 5 matching bases. This receptor was obtained from a woman between 40 and 55 years old with Graves' ophthalmopathy. The CDR3 in this case is CASRPGISGNTIYF. Here is the DNA: TGTGCCAGCAGGCCAGGGATCTCTGGAAACACCATATATTTT.